These T cell receptor beta chains were read from a single sample in a study of T cell repertoires in cytomegalovirus infection. These receptors are not linked to any known antigen. TCRdb processed the reads anew with MiXCR; each CDR3 protein has one entry. The table lists about 340,000 distinct CDR3 sequences, roughly 29% of them singletons. The source material was cultured PBMCs, sampled from culture after CMV antigen stimulation. Source of these receptors: a human donor in good health (CMV status not recorded). Some clones in this sample may be carry-over from other donors' samples. The CDR3 runs from the conserved cysteine through the conserved F or W. The order of the fields is D gene, J gene, V gene, clone size, CDR3 DNA, CDR3 protein. A D gene is named only where the DNA matches it firmly. The size of a clone is reported for some rows only, either as once, few or many, or as a class for expanded clones.

D gene: .; J gene: TRBJ1-5; V gene: TRBV6-1; clone size: .; CDR3 DNA: TGTGCCAGCATGGCAGGACATACAGTCAATCAGCCCCAGCATTTT; CDR3 protein: CASMAGHTVNQPQHF
D gene: .; J gene: TRBJ2-5; V gene: TRBV11-2; clone size: .; CDR3 DNA: TGTGCCAGCAGCCCACGAGGCTCTGAAGAGACCCAGTACTTC; CDR3 protein: CASSPRGSEETQYF
D gene: .; J gene: TRBJ2-5; V gene: TRBV11-2; clone size: few; CDR3 DNA: TGTGCCAGCAGCCGGGACCTCCAAGAGACCCAGTACTTC; CDR3 protein: CASSRDLQETQYF
D gene: .; J gene: TRBJ2-3; V gene: TRBV2; clone size: few; CDR3 DNA: TGTGCCAGCAGTGAATTCGGCGGTCCTAGCACAGATACGCAGTATTTT; CDR3 protein: CASSEFGGPSTDTQYF
D gene: TRBD1; J gene: TRBJ2-7; V gene: TRBV7-3; clone size: .; CDR3 DNA: TGTGCCAGCAGCCTGTTGGGACAGGGTTCCTACGAGCAGTACTTC; CDR3 protein: CASSLLGQGSYEQYF
D gene: TRBD2; J gene: TRBJ2-7; V gene: TRBV7-2; clone size: many; CDR3 DNA: TGTGCCAGCAGCTACCTAGCGGGGCCGACCTACGAGCAGTACTTC; CDR3 protein: CASSYLAGPTYEQYF
D gene: .; J gene: TRBJ2-3; V gene: TRBV6-6; clone size: .; CDR3 DNA: TGTGCCAGCACCCAAGTTCAGCTAGCCCCGAAAAAGGTAGATACGCAGTATTTT; CDR3 protein: CASTQVQLAPKKVDTQYF
D gene: .; J gene: TRBJ1-5; V gene: TRBV25-1; clone size: .; CDR3 DNA: TGTGTCAGCAGTGAAGGAGGTTCCAATCAGCCCCAGCATTTT; CDR3 protein: CVSSEGGSNQPQHF
D gene: TRBD2; J gene: TRBJ2-3; V gene: TRBV7-3; clone size: .; CDR3 DNA: TGTGCCAGCAGCTTAACTAGCGGGGGGAGAATAGATACGCAGTATTTT; CDR3 protein: CASSLTSGGRIDTQYF
D gene: .; J gene: TRBJ1-4; V gene: TRBV10-2; clone size: .; CDR3 DNA: TGCGCCAGCAGTGAAGGACAGAGTTATGAAAAACTGTTTTTT; CDR3 protein: CASSEGQSYEKLFF
D gene: TRBD2; J gene: TRBJ2-3; V gene: TRBV7-8; clone size: .; CDR3 DNA: TGTGCCAGCAGCTTATATACTAGCGGCCGGGATACGCAGTATTTT; CDR3 protein: CASSLYTSGRDTQYF
D gene: .; J gene: TRBJ2-7; V gene: TRBV7-8; clone size: .; CDR3 DNA: TGTGCCAGCAGCTTAGGCTCCTGGTTATCGGTATCCTACGAGCAGTACTTC; CDR3 protein: CASSLGSWLSVSYEQYF
D gene: .; J gene: TRBJ1-1; V gene: TRBV29-1; clone size: few; CDR3 DNA: TGCAGCGTTGAAGGACGGGCGTACCCTGAAGCTTTCTTT; CDR3 protein: CSVEGRAYPEAFF
D gene: .; J gene: TRBJ2-7; V gene: TRBV7-9; clone size: .; CDR3 DNA: TGTGCCAGCAGCCCGGCCCAGGCCCCCTACGAGCAGTACTTC; CDR3 protein: CASSPAQAPYEQYF
D gene: TRBD1; J gene: TRBJ1-1; V gene: TRBV12-3/TRBV12-4; clone size: .; CDR3 DNA: TGTGCCAGCAGTCGGGGACAGGGGACTGAAGCTTTCTTT; CDR3 protein: CASSRGQGTEAFF
D gene: TRBD1; J gene: TRBJ1-1; V gene: TRBV5-1; clone size: .; CDR3 DNA: TGCGCCAGCAGCTCACAGGGGGGACCGAACACTGAAGCTTTCTTT; CDR3 protein: CASSSQGGPNTEAFF
D gene: TRBD1; J gene: TRBJ1-5; V gene: TRBV7-2; clone size: many; CDR3 DNA: TGTGCCAGCAGCCCAGGGGGCGTTAATCAGCCCCAGCATTTT; CDR3 protein: CASSPGGVNQPQHF
D gene: .; J gene: TRBJ1-2; V gene: TRBV7-2; clone size: .; CDR3 DNA: TGTGCCAGCAGCTTAGGGCGGCACTATGGCTACACCTTC; CDR3 protein: CASSLGRHYGYTF
D gene: .; J gene: TRBJ1-5; V gene: TRBV10-3; clone size: .; CDR3 DNA: TGTGCCATCAGTGATCTGGAAAGCAATCAGCCCCAGCATTTT; CDR3 protein: CAISDLESNQPQHF
D gene: TRBD1; J gene: TRBJ2-5; V gene: TRBV19; clone size: .; CDR3 DNA: TGTGCCAGTAGTGTCGGACAGGGGAGCCAAGAGACCCAGTACTTC; CDR3 protein: CASSVGQGSQETQYF
D gene: .; J gene: TRBJ2-3; V gene: TRBV4-1; clone size: .; CDR3 DNA: TGCGCCAGCAGCCAATTGCTGGTTACAGATACGCAGTATTTT; CDR3 protein: CASSQLLVTDTQYF
D gene: .; J gene: TRBJ1-5; V gene: TRBV6-1; clone size: many; CDR3 DNA: TGTGCCAGCGGCGGACAGAGGAATCAGCCCCAGCATTTT; CDR3 protein: CASGGQRNQPQHF
D gene: .; J gene: TRBJ2-6; V gene: TRBV6-2/TRBV6-3; clone size: .; CDR3 DNA: TGTGCCAGCAAGAGCTCTGGGGCCAACGTCCTGACTTTC; CDR3 protein: CASKSSGANVLTF
D gene: .; J gene: TRBJ1-1; V gene: TRBV9; clone size: .; CDR3 DNA: TGTGCCAGCAGCGCCGGTCATGAGGGCACTGAAGCTTTCTTT; CDR3 protein: CASSAGHEGTEAFF
D gene: .; J gene: TRBJ1-5; V gene: TRBV28; clone size: few; CDR3 DNA: TGTGCCAGCAGGCCCGAGATGAAGCCCCAGCATTTT; CDR3 protein: CASRPEMKPQHF
D gene: TRBD2; J gene: TRBJ2-1; V gene: TRBV30; clone size: few; CDR3 DNA: TGTGCCTGGAGTGTATCCGCGGGACTAGCGGGAACTCATGAGCAGTTCTTC; CDR3 protein: CAWSVSAGLAGTHEQFF
D gene: TRBD2; J gene: TRBJ2-1; V gene: TRBV7-9; clone size: .; CDR3 DNA: TGTGCCAGCAGCCCTCAACCGGGACTAGCGGACCTCTACAATGAGCAGTTCTTC; CDR3 protein: CASSPQPGLADLYNEQFF
D gene: TRBD2; J gene: TRBJ2-1; V gene: TRBV9; clone size: .; CDR3 DNA: TGTGCCAGCAACTTTCCGGGGGGGCCGCCCTACAATGAGCAGTTCTTC; CDR3 protein: CASNFPGGPPYNEQFF
D gene: .; J gene: TRBJ2-7; V gene: TRBV27; clone size: .; CDR3 DNA: TGTGCCAGCAGTCCGCTCAGACAGAGTTCCTACGAGCAGTACTTC; CDR3 protein: CASSPLRQSSYEQYF
D gene: TRBD2; J gene: TRBJ2-5; V gene: TRBV10-3; clone size: few; CDR3 DNA: TGTGCCATCAGTGAGTCGGCGGGAGGGGTAGAGGAGACCCAGTACTTC; CDR3 protein: CAISESAGGVEETQYF
D gene: TRBD1; J gene: TRBJ2-3; V gene: TRBV7-2; clone size: few; CDR3 DNA: TGTGCCAGCAGCTGGGACAGGGCGAGCACAGATACGCAGTATTTT; CDR3 protein: CASSWDRASTDTQYF
D gene: TRBD2; J gene: TRBJ2-3; V gene: TRBV6-5; clone size: .; CDR3 DNA: TGTGCCAGCAGTTACGGTAGCGGGTACACAGATACGCAGTATTTT; CDR3 protein: CASSYGSGYTDTQYF
D gene: .; J gene: TRBJ1-5; V gene: TRBV6-2/TRBV6-3; clone size: .; CDR3 DNA: TGTGCCAGCAGTCCCCAAGGAAAGGGGGATCAGCCCCAGCATTTT; CDR3 protein: CASSPQGKGDQPQHF
D gene: .; J gene: TRBJ2-5; V gene: TRBV12-3/TRBV12-4; clone size: many; CDR3 DNA: TGTGCCAGCAGTTTCGGGGGCAAACAAGAGACCCAGTACTTC; CDR3 protein: CASSFGGKQETQYF
D gene: TRBD2; J gene: TRBJ2-1; V gene: TRBV10-3; clone size: once; CDR3 DNA: TGTGCCATCAGTGAGGGCGGGAGATTACACAATGAGCAGTTCTTC; CDR3 protein: CAISEGGRLHNEQFF
D gene: .; J gene: TRBJ2-7; V gene: TRBV7-2; clone size: .; CDR3 DNA: TGTGCCGGCAGCCCATGGACAGGAGGGGGCTACGAGCAGTACTTC; CDR3 protein: CAGSPWTGGGYEQYF
D gene: .; J gene: TRBJ2-1; V gene: TRBV6-2/TRBV6-3; clone size: many; CDR3 DNA: TGTGCCAGCACTCCTCCCCTAGGCTCGATCAATGAGCAGTTCTTC; CDR3 protein: CASTPPLGSINEQFF
D gene: TRBD1; J gene: TRBJ1-5; V gene: TRBV7-2; clone size: few; CDR3 DNA: TGTGCCAGCAGCCGTTCAGGGGGGAACAATCAGCCCCAGCATTTT; CDR3 protein: CASSRSGGNNQPQHF
D gene: .; J gene: TRBJ2-5; V gene: TRBV6-5; clone size: few; CDR3 DNA: TGTGCCAGTATACGCAGGGGGGGGGCCTTCCAAGAGACCCAGTACTTC; CDR3 protein: CASIRRGGAFQETQYF
D gene: TRBD1; J gene: TRBJ1-2; V gene: TRBV19; clone size: many; CDR3 DNA: TGTGCCAGTAGTATCCCCGGACAGGGACCTCTAGTAGTCTATGGCTACACCTTC; CDR3 protein: CASSIPGQGPLVVYGYTF
D gene: TRBD2; J gene: TRBJ2-1; V gene: TRBV2; clone size: few; CDR3 DNA: TGTGCCAGCACCCGCGGGGGGAGCTCCTACAATGAGCAGTTCTTC; CDR3 protein: CASTRGGSSYNEQFF
D gene: .; J gene: TRBJ1-5; V gene: TRBV2; clone size: .; CDR3 DNA: TGTGCCAGCAGTGCGACAGATCTAGATCAGCCCCAGCATTTT; CDR3 protein: CASSATDLDQPQHF
D gene: .; J gene: TRBJ1-1; V gene: TRBV25-1; clone size: few; CDR3 DNA: TGTGCCAGCAGTGAATTTCCATTGGGGGACACTGAAGCTTTCTTT; CDR3 protein: CASSEFPLGDTEAFF
D gene: .; J gene: TRBJ1-4; V gene: TRBV19; clone size: .; CDR3 DNA: TGTGCCAGTACCCCGGGGAATCCCGAAAAACTGTTTTTT; CDR3 protein: CASTPGNPEKLFF
D gene: .; J gene: TRBJ1-2; V gene: TRBV12-3/TRBV12-4; clone size: .; CDR3 DNA: TGTGCCAGCAGTTCGATGGGGGGCCAGTACGGCTACACCTTC; CDR3 protein: CASSSMGGQYGYTF
D gene: .; J gene: TRBJ1-6; V gene: TRBV19; clone size: .; CDR3 DNA: TGTGCCAGTAGTTCCAACAGGGATCCCCCCACGATCCATAATTCACCCCTCCACTTT; CDR3 protein: CASSSNRDPPTIHNSPLHF
D gene: TRBD1; J gene: TRBJ1-5; V gene: TRBV20-1; clone size: .; CDR3 DNA: TGCAGTGCTAGGGACCCCCAGGGGGCCGACCATAGCAATCAGCCCCAGCATTTT; CDR3 protein: CSARDPQGADHSNQPQHF
D gene: .; J gene: TRBJ2-5; V gene: TRBV7-4; clone size: few; CDR3 DNA: TGTGCCAGCAGCCAACTCGGGCCTTACAAATATCCAATAGAGACCCAGTACTTC; CDR3 protein: CASSQLGPYKYPIETQYF
D gene: .; J gene: TRBJ1-3; V gene: TRBV7-2; clone size: once; CDR3 DNA: TGTGCCAGCAGCCTACAGGGCACTCAGACGACCATATATTTT; CDR3 protein: CASSLQGTQTTIYF
D gene: .; J gene: TRBJ1-1; V gene: TRBV7-2; clone size: many; CDR3 DNA: TGTGCCAGCAGCTTGCTGGGTCGGACTGAAGCTTTCTTT; CDR3 protein: CASSLLGRTEAFF
D gene: .; J gene: TRBJ1-1; V gene: TRBV27; clone size: .; CDR3 DNA: TGTGCCAGCAGTTTACCGGGACTTGGCCACACTGAAGCTTTCTTT; CDR3 protein: CASSLPGLGHTEAFF
D gene: TRBD2; J gene: TRBJ2-7; V gene: TRBV7-2; clone size: many; CDR3 DNA: TGTGCCAGCAGCAAACTAGCGGGAGCCGACGAGCAGTACTTC; CDR3 protein: CASSKLAGADEQYF
D gene: .; J gene: TRBJ2-2; V gene: TRBV6-2/TRBV6-3; clone size: .; CDR3 DNA: TGTGCCAGCAGAAATGGGGCCGGGGAGCTGTTTTTT; CDR3 protein: CASRNGAGELFF
D gene: .; J gene: TRBJ1-4; V gene: TRBV7-2; clone size: few; CDR3 DNA: TGTGCCAGCAGCTTAGCTGGCGGCCTTTCTAATGAAAAACTGTTTTTT; CDR3 protein: CASSLAGGLSNEKLFF
D gene: .; J gene: TRBJ1-2; V gene: TRBV7-6; clone size: .; CDR3 DNA: TGTGCCAGCAGTTCGACAGGACAAGCTAACTATGGCTACACCTTC; CDR3 protein: CASSSTGQANYGYTF
D gene: .; J gene: TRBJ1-6; V gene: TRBV5-6; clone size: few; CDR3 DNA: TGTGCCAGCAGCGGGACGGAGAATAATTCACCCCTCCACTTT; CDR3 protein: CASSGTENNSPLHF
D gene: TRBD1; J gene: TRBJ1-1; V gene: TRBV28; clone size: few; CDR3 DNA: TGTGCCAGCAGACCCAGGGGGCGGATGATTGAAGCTTTCTTT; CDR3 protein: CASRPRGRMIEAFF
D gene: .; J gene: TRBJ2-1; V gene: TRBV20-1; clone size: few; CDR3 DNA: TGCAGTTTCGTAGGACAGCCGCTGAACAATGAGCAGTTCTTC; CDR3 protein: CSFVGQPLNNEQFF
D gene: TRBD2; J gene: TRBJ2-1; V gene: TRBV20-1; clone size: .; CDR3 DNA: TGCAGTGCTAGAGATCACAGCGGGAGAGGGAGTGAGCAGTTCTTC; CDR3 protein: CSARDHSGRGSEQFF